The clone carrying this T cell receptor beta chain was found many times. This entry comes from a study of blood T cells in healthy people across ages. The second PCR ran about 6 to 11 cycles with a sample-barcoded 5' primer and J-beta primers. Every cDNA was tagged by a template-switch adaptor with 12 random nucleotides. TCRdb re-called the 5' RACE reads with MiXCR, one entry per CDR3 protein. This sample has some 1.6 million distinct CDR3 sequences, with 30% to 35% found just once. With each sample, at least 5 micrograms of total RNA were extracted. With 2 bases clipped from V and 2 bases from J, the junction kept 10 bases outside the gene matches. The CDR3 contains 17 residues. Per the germline V gene, CDR1 is DFQATT and CDR2 is SNEGSKA (reference sequence).

This rearrangement joins TRBV20-1 to TRBJ2-5; TRBD2 aligns across 11 bases. This clonotype originated in a woman in her 30s in good health. The sample was blood. The CDR3 coding sequence is TGCAGTGCTAGAAGGGCCGGGACTAGCGGAAAGCAAGAGACCCAGTACTTC. Translating gives CSARRAGTSGKQETQYF.